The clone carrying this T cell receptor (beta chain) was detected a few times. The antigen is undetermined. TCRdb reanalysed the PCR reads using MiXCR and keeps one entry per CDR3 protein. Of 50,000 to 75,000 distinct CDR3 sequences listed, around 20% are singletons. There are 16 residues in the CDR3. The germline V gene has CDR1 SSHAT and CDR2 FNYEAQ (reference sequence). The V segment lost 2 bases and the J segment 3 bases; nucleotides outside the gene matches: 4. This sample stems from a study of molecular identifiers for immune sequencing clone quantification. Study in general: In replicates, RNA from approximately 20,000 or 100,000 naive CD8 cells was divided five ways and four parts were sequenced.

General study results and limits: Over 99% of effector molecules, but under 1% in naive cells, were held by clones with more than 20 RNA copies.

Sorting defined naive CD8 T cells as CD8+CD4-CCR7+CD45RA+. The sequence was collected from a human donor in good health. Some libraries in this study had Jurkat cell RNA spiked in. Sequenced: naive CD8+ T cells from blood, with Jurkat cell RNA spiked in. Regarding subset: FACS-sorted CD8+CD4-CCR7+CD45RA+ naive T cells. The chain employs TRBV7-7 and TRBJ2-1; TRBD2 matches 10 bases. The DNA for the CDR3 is TGTGCCAGCAGCTTACGCCTAGCGGGGGACTACAATGAGCAGTTCTTC. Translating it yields CASSLRLAGDYNEQFF.